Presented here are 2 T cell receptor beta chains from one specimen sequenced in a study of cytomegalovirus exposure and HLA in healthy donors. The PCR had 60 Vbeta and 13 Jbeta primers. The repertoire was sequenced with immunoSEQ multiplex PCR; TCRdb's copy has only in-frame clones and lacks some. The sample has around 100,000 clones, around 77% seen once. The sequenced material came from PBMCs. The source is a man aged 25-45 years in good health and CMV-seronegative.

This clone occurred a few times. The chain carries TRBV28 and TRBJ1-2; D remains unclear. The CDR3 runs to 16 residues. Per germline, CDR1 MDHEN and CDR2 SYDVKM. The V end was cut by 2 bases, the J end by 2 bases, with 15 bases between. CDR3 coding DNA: TGTGCCAGCAGTTTAGGAAATTCGGCGGGAAACTATGGCTACACCTTC. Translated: CASSLGNSAGNYGYTF.

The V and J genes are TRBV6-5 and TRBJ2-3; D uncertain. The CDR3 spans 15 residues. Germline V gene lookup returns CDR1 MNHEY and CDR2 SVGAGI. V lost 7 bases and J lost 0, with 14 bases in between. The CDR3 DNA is TGTGCCAGCACCCCCCAGGCCACTAGCACAGATACGCAGTATTTT. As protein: CASTPQATSTDTQYF.